Given below is one TCR beta chain in context. The antigen is unknown. Measured with immunoSEQ multiplex PCR; TCRdb has only the in-frame clones, and not every one. The sample records some 150,000 clones, approximately 89% being singletons. This CDR3 has 14 residues. Germline V gene lookup returns CDR1 SNHLY and CDR2 FYNNEI. The V gene end was trimmed by 3 bases and the J gene end by 7 bases; junction bases not matched to a gene: 3. This sample stems from a study of T cell responses to AZD1222 COVID-19 vaccine. Findings of the study overall: Following two doses of AZD1222, Spike-specific TCR breadth and depth rose.

The material was peripheral blood, obtained on day 0 of AZD1222 vaccination. This chain joins TRBV2 and TRBJ2-2, with 9 bases fitting TRBD2. The receptor's source is an adult in good health. The CDR3 region is CASSDTSGYGELFF. CDR3 in DNA: TGTGCCAGCAGTGATACTAGCGGGTACGGGGAGCTGTTTTTT.